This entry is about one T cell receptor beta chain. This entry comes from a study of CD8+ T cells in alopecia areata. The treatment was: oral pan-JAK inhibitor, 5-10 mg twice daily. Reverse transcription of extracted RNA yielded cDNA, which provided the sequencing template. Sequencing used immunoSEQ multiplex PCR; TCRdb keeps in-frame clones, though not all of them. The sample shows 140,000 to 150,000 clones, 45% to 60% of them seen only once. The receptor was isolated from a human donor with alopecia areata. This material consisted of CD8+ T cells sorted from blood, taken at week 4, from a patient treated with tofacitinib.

CDR3 nucleotides: TGCGCCAGCAGGGAGCCCCCGCGGAACGAGCAGTACTTC. Its translation: CASREPPRNEQYF. The chain joins TRBV5-1 to TRBJ2-7; no firm D call. CDR3 length: 13 amino acids. CDR1 is SGHRS and CDR2 is YFSETQ in the germline V gene. V gave up 5 bases and J gave up 5 bases, with 14 bases separating them.